What follows describes a single T cell receptor beta chain. No cognate antigen has been identified for it. Per-nucleotide qualities are absent, and no much larger clonotype sits a single base away. Uninvolved adjacent lung was taken at least 2 cm from the tumor margin and confirmed free of atypia by two independent pathologists. At diagnosis, peripheral blood, uninvolved tumor-adjacent lung and tumor were collected and were preserved as a mix of fresh-frozen and FFPE material. The record originates from a study of T cells in localized non-small cell lung cancer (TCRdb year 2020). Turning to the overall study: Comparing tumors with uninvolved tumor-adjacent lungs, the study looked at the T cell repertoires of approximately 240 patients with early-stage NSCLC. The cohort comprised 200 to 300 treatment-naïve NSCLC patients with resected, localized lung tumors. Of the NSCLC patients, about 130 were male and about 97 were female, and the mean age was roughly 61 years. Results and caveats for the whole study, not just this receptor: Because multi-region tumor sequencing was not performed, intratumor heterogeneity could not be ruled out. Higher T cell density in blood was associated with longer overall survival, whereas higher clonality in adjacent lung was associated with shorter survival. Since the design was exploratory, TCR variables were selected using unadjusted p-values with no false-discovery rate correction. Of the top 100 tumor clones, a median of roughly 53 were detected in paired uninvolved adjacent lung; approximately 28 were also among that lung's top 100. Uninvolved tumor-adjacent lung showed the highest T cell clonality, higher than tumor, which suggests more focused antigenic responses in the uninvolved tumor-adjacent lung.

Inclusive of the bounding cysteine and phenylalanine, the CDR3 is 12 residues long. CDR3 DNA is the only sequence kept; it has 36 bases, read in frame from the first base. The germline ends are 5 bases apart after V is trimmed by 7 bases and J by 1 base. CDR1 MNHGY and CDR2 SAAAGT are derived from the germline V gene. TCR beta CDR3 regions were sequenced from DNA using the immunoSEQ Assay. Regarding the original processing steps: T cell density was computed as TCR beta template counts normalized to usable DNA estimated by amplifying housekeeping genes. The preseqR package was used to estimate richness by extrapolating to 400,000 templates for PBMC samples and to 120,000 templates for tissue samples. Clonality was defined by subtracting Pielou's evenness from one. Tissue-enriched TCRs were identified through differential abundance testing performed on productive amino-acid clonotypes, with a minimum total count of 5 and an alpha of 0.1. The Jaccard Index and the Morisita Overlap Index were used to measure repertoire overlap between compartments. GLIPH grouped TCR beta CDR3s together with public tetramer-defined viral CDR3s, and a viral motif had to include at least three viral sequences and show V-gene enrichment. TCRdb carries this immuneACCESS record with in-frame sequences only. Its versions omit some clonotypes, under half of them owing to an unresolved V gene in the studies checked, with the rest unexplained. The DNA was the basis for D and trimming; V, J and clone size are from that table. This sample holds 1,500 to 2,000 clones; roughly 28% were observed only once. Clones ranked in the top ten supply about an eighth of the sample.

The rearrangement joined TRBV6-8 to TRBJ2-1; too little of a D gene remains to name it. This receptor was obtained from a woman aged 40-69 years with stage I lung adenocarcinoma. Specimen: normal lung tissue next to the tumor, collected before any cancer treatment. This receptor has the CDR3 CASTESYNEQFF. The bases are TGTGCCAGCACCGAATCCTACAATGAGCAGTTCTTC.